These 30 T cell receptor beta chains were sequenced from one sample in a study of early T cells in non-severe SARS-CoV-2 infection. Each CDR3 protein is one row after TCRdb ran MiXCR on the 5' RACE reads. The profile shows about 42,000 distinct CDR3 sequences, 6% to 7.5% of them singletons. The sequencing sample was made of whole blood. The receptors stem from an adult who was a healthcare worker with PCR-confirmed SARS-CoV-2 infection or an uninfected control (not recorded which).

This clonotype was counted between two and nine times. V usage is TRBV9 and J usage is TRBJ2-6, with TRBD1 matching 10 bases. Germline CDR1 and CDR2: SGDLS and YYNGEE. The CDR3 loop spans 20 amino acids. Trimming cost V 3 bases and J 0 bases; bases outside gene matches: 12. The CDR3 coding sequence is TGTGCCAGCAGCGCCCCGGGGGACAGGGGTGTTCCCTCTGGGGCCAACGTCCTGACTTTC. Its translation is CASSAPGDRGVPSGANVLTF.

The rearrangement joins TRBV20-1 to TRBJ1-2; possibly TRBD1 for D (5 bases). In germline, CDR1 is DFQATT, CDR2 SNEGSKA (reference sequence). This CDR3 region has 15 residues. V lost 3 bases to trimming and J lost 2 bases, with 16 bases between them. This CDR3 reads CSASPTNGGNYGYTF. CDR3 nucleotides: TGCAGTGCTAGCCCCACGAATGGGGGGAACTATGGCTACACCTTC.

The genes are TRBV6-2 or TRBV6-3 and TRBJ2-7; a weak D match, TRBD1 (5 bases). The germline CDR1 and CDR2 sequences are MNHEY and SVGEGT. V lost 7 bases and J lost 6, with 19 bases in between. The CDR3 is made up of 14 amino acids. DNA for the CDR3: TGTGCCAGCACCCGGTCAGGGTCTATGTCCGAGCAGTACTTC. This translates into CASTRSGSMSEQYF.

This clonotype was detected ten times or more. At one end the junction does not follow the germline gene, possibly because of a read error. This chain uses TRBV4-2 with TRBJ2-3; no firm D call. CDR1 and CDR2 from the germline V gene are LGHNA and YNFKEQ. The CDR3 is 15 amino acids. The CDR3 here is CASSQGLGGAVQRNF. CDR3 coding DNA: TGTGCCAGCAGCCAAGGCCTGGGCGGTGCGGTACAGAGGAATTTT.

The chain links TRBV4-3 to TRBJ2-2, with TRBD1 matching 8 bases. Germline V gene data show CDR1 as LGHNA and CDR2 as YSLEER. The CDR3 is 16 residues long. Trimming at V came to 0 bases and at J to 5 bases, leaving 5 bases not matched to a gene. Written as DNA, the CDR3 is TGCGCCAGCAGCCAAGATCGGACAGGGCTAACCGGGGAGCTGTTTTTT. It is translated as CASSQDRTGLTGELFF.

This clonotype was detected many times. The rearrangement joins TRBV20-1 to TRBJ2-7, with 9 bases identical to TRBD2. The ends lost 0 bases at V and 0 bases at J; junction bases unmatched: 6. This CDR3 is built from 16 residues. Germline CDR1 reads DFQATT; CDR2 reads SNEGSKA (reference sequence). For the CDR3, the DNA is TGCAGTGCTAGAGATTCCCGAGCGGGGGGCTCCTACGAGCAGTACTTC. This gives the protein CSARDSRAGGSYEQYF.

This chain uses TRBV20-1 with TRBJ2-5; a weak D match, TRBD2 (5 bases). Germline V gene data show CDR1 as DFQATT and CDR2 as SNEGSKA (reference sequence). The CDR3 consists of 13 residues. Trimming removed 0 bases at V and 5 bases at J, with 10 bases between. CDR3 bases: TGCAGTGCTAGAGATCAACGGGGTGAGACCCAGTACTTC. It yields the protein CSARDQRGETQYF.

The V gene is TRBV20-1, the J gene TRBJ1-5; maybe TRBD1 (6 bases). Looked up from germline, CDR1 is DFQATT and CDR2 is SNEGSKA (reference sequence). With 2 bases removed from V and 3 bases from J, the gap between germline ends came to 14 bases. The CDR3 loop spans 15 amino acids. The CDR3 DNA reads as TGCAGTGCTAGAAGAGGGGGGGGAGCCAATCAGCCCCAGCATTTT. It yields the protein CSARRGGGANQPQHF.

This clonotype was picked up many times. CDR3 sequence reads: CASSLSGSGGNSYNEQFF. CDR3 bases: TGTGCCAGCAGCTTATCTGGTAGCGGGGGGAACTCCTACAATGAGCAGTTCTTC. This sequence joins TRBV7-3 and TRBJ2-1; 10 bases match TRBD2. CDR1 SGHTA and CDR2 FQGTGA come from the germline V gene. V trimming: 2 bases; J trimming: 0 bases; junction bases outside the gene matches: 7. The CDR3 covers 18 residues.

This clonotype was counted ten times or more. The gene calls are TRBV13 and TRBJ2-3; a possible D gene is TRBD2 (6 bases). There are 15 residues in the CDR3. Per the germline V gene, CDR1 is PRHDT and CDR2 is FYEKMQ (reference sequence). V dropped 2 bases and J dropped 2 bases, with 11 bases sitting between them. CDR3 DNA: TGTGCCAGCAGCTTAACATGGGGGGACACAGATACGCAGTATTTT. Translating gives CASSLTWGDTDTQYF.

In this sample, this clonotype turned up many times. CDR3 region: CASSLSLAGGPRTDTQYF. CDR3 nucleotides: TGTGCCAGCAGCTTGAGTCTAGCGGGGGGGCCCCGCACAGATACGCAGTATTTT. The rearrangement uses TRBV5-4 and TRBJ2-3; 12 bases match TRBD2. After removal of 1 base from V and 1 base from J, the junction contained 7 bases not matched to a gene. The CDR3 is 18 amino acids. Germline loops: CDR1 SGHNT, CDR2 YYREEE (reference sequence).

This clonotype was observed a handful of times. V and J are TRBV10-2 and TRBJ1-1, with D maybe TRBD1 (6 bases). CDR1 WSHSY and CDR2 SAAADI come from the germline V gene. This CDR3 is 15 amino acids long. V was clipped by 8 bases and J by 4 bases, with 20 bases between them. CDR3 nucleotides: TGCGCCAGCGGTAGAGGGGGGTCCGAGGGCACTGAAGCTTTCTTT. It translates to CASGRGGSEGTEAFF.

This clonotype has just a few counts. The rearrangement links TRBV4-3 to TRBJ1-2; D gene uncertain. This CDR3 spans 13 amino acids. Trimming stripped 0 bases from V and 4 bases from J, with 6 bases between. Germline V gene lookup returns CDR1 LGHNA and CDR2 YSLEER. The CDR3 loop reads CASSQEGLYGYTF. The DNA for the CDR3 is TGCGCCAGCAGCCAAGAAGGCCTCTATGGCTACACCTTC.

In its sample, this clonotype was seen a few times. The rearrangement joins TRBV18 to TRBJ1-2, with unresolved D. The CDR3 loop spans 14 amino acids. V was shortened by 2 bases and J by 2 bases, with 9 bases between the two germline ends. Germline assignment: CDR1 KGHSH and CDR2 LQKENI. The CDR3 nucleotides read TGTGCCAGCTCACCAGGGGAACTCAACTATGGCTACACCTTC. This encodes CASSPGELNYGYTF.

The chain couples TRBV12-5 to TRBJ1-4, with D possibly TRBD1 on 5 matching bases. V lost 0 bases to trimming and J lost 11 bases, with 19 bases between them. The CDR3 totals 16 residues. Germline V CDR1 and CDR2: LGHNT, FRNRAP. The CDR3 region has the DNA TGTGCTAGTGGTTTGGTCTCGGACACCGCAACTTTTAAACTGTTTTTT. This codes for CASGLVSDTATFKLFF.

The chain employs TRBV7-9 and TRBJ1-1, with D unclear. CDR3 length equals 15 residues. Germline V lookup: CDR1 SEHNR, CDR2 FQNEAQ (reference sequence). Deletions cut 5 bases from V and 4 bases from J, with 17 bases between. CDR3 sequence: CASSLREEGSTEAFF. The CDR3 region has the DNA TGTGCCAGCAGCCTACGAGAGGAGGGATCCACTGAAGCTTTCTTT. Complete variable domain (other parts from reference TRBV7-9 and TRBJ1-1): DTGVSQNPRHKITKRGQNVTFRCDPISEHNRLYWYRQTLGQGPEFLTYFQNEAQLEKSRLLSDRFSAERPKGSFSTLEIQRTEQGDSAMYLCASSLREEGSTEAFFGQGTRLTVV.

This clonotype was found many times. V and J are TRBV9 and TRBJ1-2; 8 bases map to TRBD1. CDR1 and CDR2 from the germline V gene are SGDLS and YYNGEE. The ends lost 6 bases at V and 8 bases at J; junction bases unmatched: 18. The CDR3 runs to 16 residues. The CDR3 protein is CASNRGQGANYGGYTF. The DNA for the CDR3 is TGTGCCAGCAACCGCGGACAGGGAGCCAACTATGGAGGCTACACCTTC.

CDR3 sequence: CASSLGQGYTYEQYF. The CDR3 DNA reads as TGTGCCAGCAGCTTAGGCCAGGGGTACACCTACGAGCAGTACTTC. The chain employs TRBV11-2 and TRBJ2-7; possible D gene TRBD1, 6 bases. This CDR3 has 15 amino acids. The V end lost 1 base, the J end lost 2 bases, and 12 bases lay between the germline ends. Germline CDR1 is SGHAT and CDR2 is FQNNGV.

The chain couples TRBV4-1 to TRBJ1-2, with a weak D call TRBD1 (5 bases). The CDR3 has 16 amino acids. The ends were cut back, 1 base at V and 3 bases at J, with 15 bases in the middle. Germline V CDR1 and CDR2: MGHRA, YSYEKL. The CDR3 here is CASSQVGPGVDYGYTF. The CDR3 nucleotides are TGCGCCAGCAGCCAAGTGGGACCCGGGGTAGACTATGGCTACACCTTC.

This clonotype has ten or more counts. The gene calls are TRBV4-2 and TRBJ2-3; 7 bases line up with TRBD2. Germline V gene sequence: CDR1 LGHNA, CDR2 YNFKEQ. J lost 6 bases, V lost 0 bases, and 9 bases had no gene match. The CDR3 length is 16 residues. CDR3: CASSQDGGGRGDTQYF. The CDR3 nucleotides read TGTGCCAGCAGCCAAGATGGGGGGGGACGAGGGGATACGCAGTATTTT.

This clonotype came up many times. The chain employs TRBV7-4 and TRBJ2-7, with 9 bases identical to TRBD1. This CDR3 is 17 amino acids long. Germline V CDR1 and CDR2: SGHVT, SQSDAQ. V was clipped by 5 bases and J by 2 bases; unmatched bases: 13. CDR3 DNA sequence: TGTGCCAGCAGCCCATCAATCACCCGGGACAGGGCCTACGAGCAGTACTTC. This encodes CASSPSITRDRAYEQYF.

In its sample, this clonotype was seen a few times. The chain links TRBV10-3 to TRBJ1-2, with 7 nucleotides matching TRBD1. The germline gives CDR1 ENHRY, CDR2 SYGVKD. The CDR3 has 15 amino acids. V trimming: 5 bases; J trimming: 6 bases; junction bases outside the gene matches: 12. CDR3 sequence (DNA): TGTGCCATCAGTTCTTTCACTACAGGGGAGGATGGCTACACCTTC. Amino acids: CAISSFTTGEDGYTF.

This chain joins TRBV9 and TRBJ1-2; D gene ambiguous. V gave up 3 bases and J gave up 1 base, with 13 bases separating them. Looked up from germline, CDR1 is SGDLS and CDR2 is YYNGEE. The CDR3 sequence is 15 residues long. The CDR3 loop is CASSGTRRVNYGYTF. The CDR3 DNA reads TGTGCCAGCAGCGGGACGCGTAGGGTTAACTATGGCTACACCTTC. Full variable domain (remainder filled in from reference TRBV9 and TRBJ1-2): DSGVTQTPKHLITATGQRVTLRCSPRSGDLSVYWYQQSLDQGLQFLIQYYNGEERAKGNILERFSAQQFPDLHSELNLSSLELGDSALYFCASSGTRRVNYGYTFGSGTRLTVV.

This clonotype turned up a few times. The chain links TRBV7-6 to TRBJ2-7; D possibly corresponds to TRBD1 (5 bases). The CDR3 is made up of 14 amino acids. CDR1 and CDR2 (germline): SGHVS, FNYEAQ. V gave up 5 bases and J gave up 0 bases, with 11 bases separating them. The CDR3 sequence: CASSQTDSSYEQYF. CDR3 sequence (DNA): TGTGCCAGCAGCCAAACAGACAGCTCCTACGAGCAGTACTTC.

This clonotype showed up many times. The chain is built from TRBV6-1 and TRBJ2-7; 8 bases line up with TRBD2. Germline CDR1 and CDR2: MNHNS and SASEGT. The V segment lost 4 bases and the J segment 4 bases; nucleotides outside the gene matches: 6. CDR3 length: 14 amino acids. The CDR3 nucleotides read TGTGCCAGCAGTGCTGCCCCGGGAGGGTACGAGCAGTACTTC. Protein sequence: CASSAAPGGYEQYF.

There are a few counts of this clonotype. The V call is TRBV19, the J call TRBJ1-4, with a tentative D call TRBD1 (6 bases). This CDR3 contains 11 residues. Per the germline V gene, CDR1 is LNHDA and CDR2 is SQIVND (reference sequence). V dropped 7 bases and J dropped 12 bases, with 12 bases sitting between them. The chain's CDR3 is CASTTGTELFF. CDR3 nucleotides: TGTGCCAGTACCACAGGGACTGAACTGTTTTTT. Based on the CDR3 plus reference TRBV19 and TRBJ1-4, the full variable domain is DGGITQSPKYLFRKEGQNVTLSCEQNLNHDAMYWYRQDPGQGLRLIYYSQIVNDFQKGDIAEGYSVSREKKESFPLTVTSAQKNPTAFYLCASTTGTELFFGSGTQLSVL.

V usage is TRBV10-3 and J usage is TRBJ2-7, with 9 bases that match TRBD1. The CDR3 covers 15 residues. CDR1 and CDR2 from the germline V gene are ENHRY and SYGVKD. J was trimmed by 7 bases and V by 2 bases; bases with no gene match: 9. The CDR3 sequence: CAISEPRDRVSEQYF. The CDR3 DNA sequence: TGTGCCATCAGTGAGCCCCGGGACAGGGTGTCTGAGCAGTACTTC.

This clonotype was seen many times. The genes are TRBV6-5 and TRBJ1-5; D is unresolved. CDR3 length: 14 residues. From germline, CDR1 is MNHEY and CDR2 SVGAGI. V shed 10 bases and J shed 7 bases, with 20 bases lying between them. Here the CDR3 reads CATAPVRLDQPQHF. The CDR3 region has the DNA TGTGCCACCGCGCCGGTCCGCCTGGACCAGCCCCAGCATTTT.

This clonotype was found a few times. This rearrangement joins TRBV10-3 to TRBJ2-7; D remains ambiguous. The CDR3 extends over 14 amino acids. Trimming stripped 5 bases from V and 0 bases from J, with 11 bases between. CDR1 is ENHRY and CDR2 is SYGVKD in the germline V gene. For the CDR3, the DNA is TGTGCCATCAGTAGGCCCCCGCGCTCCTACGAGCAGTACTTC. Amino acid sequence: CAISRPPRSYEQYF.

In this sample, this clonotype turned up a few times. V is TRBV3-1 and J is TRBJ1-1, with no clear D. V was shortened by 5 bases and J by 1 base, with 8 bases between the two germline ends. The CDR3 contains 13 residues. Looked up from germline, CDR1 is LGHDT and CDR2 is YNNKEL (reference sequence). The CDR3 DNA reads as TGTGCCAGCAGCTTCGGCGGGAACACTGAAGCTTTCTTT. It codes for CASSFGGNTEAFF.